The 19 T cell receptor beta chains listed next were all sequenced from one sample in a study of PD-L1 blockade in urothelial cancer. Measured with immunoSEQ multiplex PCR; TCRdb has only the in-frame clones, and not every one. The sample includes 20,000 to 30,000 clones, approximately 86% of them seen just once. This specimen was PBMCs, taken around atezolizumab (anti-PD-L1) treatment. The receptors shown here come from a man aged 55 to 70 with urothelial cancer.

The gene calls are TRBV7-2 and TRBJ1-2; 11 nucleotides line up with TRBD1. The germline gives CDR1 SGHTA, CDR2 FQGNSA. This CDR3 spans 14 amino acids. Trimming at V came to 5 bases and at J to 4 bases, leaving 3 bases not matched to a gene. The DNA for the CDR3 is TGTGCCAGCAGCCTAGGACAGGGGGCCTATGGCTACACCTTC. Its protein is CASSLGQGAYGYTF.

The V gene is TRBV19, the J gene TRBJ2-7; D not resolved. Germline V gene sequence: CDR1 LNHDA, CDR2 SQIVND (reference sequence). Trimming shortened V by 8 bases and J by 0 bases, and 8 bases separated the two germline ends. This CDR3 has 12 amino acids. As DNA, the CDR3 is TGTGCCAGTGCGACGGGCTCCTACGAGCAGTACTTC. The encoded protein is CASATGSYEQYF.

The chain employs TRBV5-3 and TRBJ2-3, with D tentatively TRBD1 (6 bases). TRBV5-3 is annotated as an ORF whose role is uncertain. CDR3 length: 17 amino acids. The V gene lost 4 bases and the J gene lost 0 bases, with 18 bases spanning the gap. CDR3 sequence reads: CARSPLVRGRSTDTQYF. The DNA for the CDR3 is TGTGCCAGAAGCCCCCTGGTCAGGGGCCGAAGCACAGATACGCAGTATTTT.

For the CDR3, the DNA is TGTGCCAGCAGTTACTCCACAGGGGCTGGGACTGAAGCTTTCTTT. Its translation is CASSYSTGAGTEAFF. J is TRBJ1-1 and V is TRBV6-6; 7 bases fit TRBD1. The germline CDR1 and CDR2 sequences are MNHNY and SVGAGI (reference sequence). The V and J ends lost 0 bases and 5 bases, in that order; junction bases with no gene match: 6. This CDR3 spans 15 amino acids.

This clone was observed once. CDR3 sequence: CASRNLNLEQYF. The CDR3, as DNA: TGTGCCAGCAGGAACCTAAACCTCGAGCAGTACTTC. The V and J genes are TRBV6-1 and TRBJ2-7; D call uncertain. The V gene's germline CDR1 is MNHNS and CDR2 SASEGT. V lost 6 bases to trimming and J lost 6 bases, with 12 bases between them. This CDR3 spans 12 amino acids.

V usage is TRBV5-3 and J usage is TRBJ2-3; 7 bases line up with TRBD2. TRBV5-3 is an ORF, and what it does is uncertain. The J segment lost 3 bases and the V segment lost 3 bases, leaving 16 bases of the junction unmatched. This CDR3 comprises 18 residues. CDR3 protein: CARSYNSGPSAETDTQYF. The CDR3 DNA reads TGTGCCAGAAGCTACAATAGCGGGCCTAGCGCAGAAACAGATACGCAGTATTTT.

V gene TRBV6-6 combines with J gene TRBJ2-3; D not certain. The germline V gene has CDR1 MNHNY and CDR2 SVGAGI (reference sequence). V lost 5 bases and J 8 bases, leaving 17 bases between the germline ends. This CDR3 contains 14 residues. The CDR3, as DNA: TGTGCCAGCAGTCAAACCCCGGCTGCGGTTACGCAGTATTTT. This sequence encodes CASSQTPAAVTQYF.

V is TRBV6-4 and J is TRBJ1-5; D is uncertain. The germline V and J ends were trimmed by 2 bases and 4 bases, with 6 bases remaining between them. CDR1 and CDR2 (germline): MRHNA, SNTAGT. This CDR3 has 13 residues. The CDR3 here is CASSDRENQPQHF. CDR3 DNA: TGTGCCAGCAGTGACAGAGAGAATCAGCCCCAGCATTTT.

This clone was seen only once. The V and J genes are TRBV7-2 and TRBJ2-5; 8 nucleotides match TRBD1. Per germline, CDR1 SGHTA and CDR2 FQGNSA. The V segment lost 5 bases and the J segment 4 bases; nucleotides outside the gene matches: 6. The CDR3 spans 14 residues. CDR3 nucleotides: TGTGCCAGCAGCCCGGGGACAGGCCGAGAGACCCAGTACTTC. Translated, it gives CASSPGTGRETQYF.

The chain uses TRBV6-5 and TRBJ2-7; D possibly corresponds to TRBD2 (5 bases). This CDR3 region has 11 residues. Germline V gene sequence: CDR1 MNHEY, CDR2 SVGAGI. The V end was cut by 5 bases, the J end by 6 bases, with 8 bases between. In DNA, the CDR3 is TGTGCCAGCAGTACTAGGTTCGAGCAGTACTTC. Translating it yields CASSTRFEQYF.

The V gene is TRBV6-5, the J gene TRBJ2-7; 9 nucleotides align to TRBD2. Germline V CDR1 and CDR2: MNHEY, SVGAGI. After removal of 6 bases from V and 6 bases from J, the junction contained 12 bases not matched to a gene. This CDR3 comprises 15 residues. CDR3 amino acids: CASSDRAGGTGEQYF. The CDR3 DNA reads TGTGCCAGCAGCGATCGAGCGGGAGGTACAGGCGAGCAGTACTTC.

The gene calls are TRBV7-8 and TRBJ1-1; possible D gene TRBD1, 6 bases. The CDR3 totals 13 residues. Per the germline V gene, CDR1 is SGHVS and CDR2 is FQNEAQ. The V gene lost 5 bases and the J gene lost 6 bases, with 13 bases spanning the gap. CDR3 nucleotides: TGTGCCAGCAGCCTACCTTGGGGGCCTGAAGCTTTCTTT. It encodes CASSLPWGPEAFF.

CDR3 residues: CASSGYRGGHNEQFF. CDR3 in DNA: TGTGCCAGCAGCGGCTACCGGGGGGGCCACAATGAGCAGTTCTTC. This chain connects TRBV14 to TRBJ2-1, with 8 bases lining up with TRBD2. The CDR3 runs to 15 residues. The V and J ends lost 5 bases and 5 bases, in that order; junction bases with no gene match: 8. Germline CDR1 and CDR2: SGHDN and FVKESK.

The J gene is TRBJ1-2, the V gene TRBV11-2, with D perhaps matching TRBD1 (6 bases). There are 12 residues in the CDR3. The germline CDR1 and CDR2 sequences are SGHAT and FQNNGV. V was pared by 4 bases and J by 4 bases, with 7 bases between. CDR3 residues: CASSSDSYGYTF. The CDR3 coding sequence is TGTGCCAGCAGCTCGGACAGCTATGGCTACACCTTC.

This rearrangement joins TRBV28 to TRBJ1-1, with 7 bases matching TRBD1. The length of the CDR3 is 14 residues. Germline loops: CDR1 MDHEN, CDR2 SYDVKM. V shed 5 bases, J shed 4 bases, and the junction held 7 bases outside the gene matches. CDR3 nucleotide sequence: TGTGCCAGCAGTCCAGGACAGGCTGGCACTGAAGCTTTCTTT. This sequence encodes CASSPGQAGTEAFF.

The chain uses TRBV30 and TRBJ2-5; 9 bases line up with TRBD2. This CDR3 is built from 16 residues. Germline V gives CDR1 GTSNPN, CDR2 SVGIG (reference sequence). V shed 0 bases, J shed 3 bases, and the junction held 8 bases outside the gene matches. CDR3 DNA: TGTGCCTGGAGTGTATTGGTAGCGGGGGTCGAAGAGACCCAGTACTTC. This encodes CAWSVLVAGVEETQYF.

The rearrangement links TRBV5-4 to TRBJ1-1, with a possible D match to TRBD1 (5 bases). CDR1 is SGHNT, CDR2 YYREEE, per germline (reference sequence). The CDR3 spans 17 residues. V dropped 2 bases and J dropped 0 bases, with 17 bases sitting between them. The CDR3 protein is CASSLGGGGIMNTEAFF. In DNA, the CDR3 is TGTGCCAGCAGCTTAGGCGGGGGTGGGATTATGAACACTGAAGCTTTCTTT.

The chain recombines TRBV7-2 with TRBJ1-2; D is possibly TRBD1 (6 bases). Deletions cut 9 bases from V and 8 bases from J, with 22 bases between. The CDR3 loop spans 14 amino acids. Germline V gives CDR1 SGHTA, CDR2 FQGNSA. The CDR3 DNA sequence: TGTGCCAGTCCTAATGGGGGGGGGCCGGGAGGCTACACCTTC. As protein: CASPNGGGPGGYTF.

The chain links TRBV7-9 to TRBJ2-7; 10 positions match TRBD1. With 3 bases clipped from V and 4 bases from J, the junction kept 12 bases outside the gene matches. Germline V lookup: CDR1 SEHNR, CDR2 FQNEAQ (reference sequence). This CDR3 has 17 amino acids. The CDR3 DNA reads TGTGCCAGCAGCTTGAGGGCGGCGGGACAGGGGCGGTACGAGCAGTACTTC. It translates to CASSLRAAGQGRYEQYF.